The 21 T cell receptor beta chains in this list originate from one sample, sequenced in a study of blood T cell repertoires in COVID-19. Profiled with immunoSEQ multiplex PCR; TCRdb holds only in-frame clones, not every one. Among roughly 250,000 clones listed, about nine tenths were seen once. The source material was peripheral blood. All receptors derive from a man aged 30-40 years with COVID-19, enrolled during active disease.

V usage is TRBV27 and J usage is TRBJ1-3, with 7 bases that match TRBD1. This CDR3 has 15 amino acids. The trim removed 3 bases at V and 3 bases at J, leaving 5 bases unmatched. Germline loops: CDR1 MNHEY, CDR2 SMNVEV (reference sequence). CDR3 sequence reads: CASSLTGLGGNTIYF. CDR3 DNA sequence: TGTGCCAGCAGTTTGACAGGGTTAGGTGGAAACACCATATATTTT.

The rearrangement links TRBV10-1 to TRBJ1-1, with D uncertain. Germline values: CDR1 WNHNN, CDR2 SYGVQD (reference sequence). The V end was cut by 3 bases, the J end by 4 bases, with 9 bases between. CDR3 size: 13 residues. The CDR3 sequence is CASSDRGGTEAFF. The CDR3 region has the DNA TGCGCCAGCAGTGATCGGGGAGGCACTGAAGCTTTCTTT.

The chain recombines TRBV27 with TRBJ2-7; TRBD1 is a possible D gene (6 bases). V dropped 10 bases and J dropped 1 base, with 14 bases sitting between them. This CDR3 is built from 13 residues. The V gene's germline CDR1 is MNHEY and CDR2 SMNVEV (reference sequence). CDR3 coding DNA: TGTGCCACCGCACAGGGCCCTTCCTACGAGCAGTACTTC. It encodes CATAQGPSYEQYF.

The chain links TRBV3-1 (or the pseudogene TRBV3-2) to TRBJ1-1; 8 positions match TRBD1. V shed 4 bases, J shed 1 base, and the junction held 8 bases outside the gene matches. CDR1 and CDR2 (germline): LGHDT, YNNKEL (reference sequence). The CDR3 has 16 amino acids. The CDR3 loop is CASSPLLQGGNTEAFF. The CDR3 nucleotides are TGTGCCAGCAGCCCCCTGCTACAGGGGGGGAACACTGAAGCTTTCTTT.

V is TRBV6-5 and J is TRBJ1-3, with 9 positions matching TRBD1. The junction had 3 bases not matched to a gene; V was cut back by 8 bases and J by 4 bases. The germline gives CDR1 MNHEY, CDR2 SVGAGI. The CDR3 sequence is 13 residues long. The CDR3 sequence is CASGTGSGNTIYF. CDR3 nucleotides: TGTGCCAGCGGGACAGGGTCGGGAAACACCATATATTTT.

The chain couples TRBV6-1 to TRBJ2-3; D might be TRBD2 (5 bases). V lost 1 base and J 7 bases, leaving 6 bases between the germline ends. Germline V gives CDR1 MNHNS, CDR2 SASEGT. CDR3 length: 12 amino acids. As DNA, the CDR3 is TGTGCCAGCAGTGAAGGGACTTATACGCAGTATTTT. This sequence encodes CASSEGTYTQYF.

The CDR3 here is CASSSGDRLANEKLFF. The CDR3 DNA reads TGTGCCAGCAGTTCCGGAGACAGGTTGGCTAATGAAAAACTGTTTTTT. The V and J genes are TRBV6-5 and TRBJ1-4, with D perhaps TRBD1 (6 bases). The CDR3 spans 16 residues. Germline V gene data show CDR1 as MNHEY and CDR2 as SVGAGI. Trimming stripped 4 bases from V and 3 bases from J, with 15 bases between.

The chain couples TRBV7-2 to TRBJ1-5; TRBD1 aligns across 8 bases. V trimming: 6 bases; J trimming: 5 bases; junction bases outside the gene matches: 9. The CDR3 has 15 amino acids. The germline gives CDR1 SGHTA, CDR2 FQGNSA. The CDR3 loop reads CASSTTGGNDQPQHF. The CDR3 coding sequence is TGTGCCAGCAGTACAACAGGGGGGAACGATCAGCCCCAGCATTTT.

The chain recombines TRBV4-2 with TRBJ1-2, with D uncertain. V was trimmed by 0 bases and J by 3 bases, leaving 11 bases between them. Germline CDR1 and CDR2: LGHNA and YNFKEQ. This CDR3 contains 15 residues. DNA of the CDR3: TGTGCCAGCAGCCAAGATTGGGCAGGCCACTATGGCTACACCTTC. Protein: CASSQDWAGHYGYTF.

J is TRBJ2-3 and V is TRBV9; TRBD2 aligns across 9 bases. This CDR3 is built from 16 residues. CDR1 and CDR2 from the germline V gene are SGDLS and YYNGEE. Trimming at V came to 4 bases and at J to 0 bases, leaving 6 bases not matched to a gene. DNA for the CDR3: TGTGCCAGCAGCCCCAGACTAGCGGCCAGCACAGATACGCAGTATTTT. It codes for CASSPRLAASTDTQYF.

This chain uses TRBV9 with TRBJ2-5; tentatively, D is TRBD1 (6 bases). V was shortened by 1 base and J by 2 bases, with 12 bases between the two germline ends. The CDR3 covers 15 residues. Germline values: CDR1 SGDLS, CDR2 YYNGEE. The CDR3 DNA reads as TGTGCCAGCAGCGTAACCCAGGGGCGACAAGAGACCCAGTACTTC. It yields the protein CASSVTQGRQETQYF.

The chain combines TRBV29-1 with TRBJ2-5; 8 bases are shared with TRBD1. CDR1 is SQVTM and CDR2 is ANQGSEA in the germline V gene. Unmatched junction bases numbered 4, after V lost 1 base and J lost 6 bases. CDR3 length: 13 residues. CDR3 sequence (DNA): TGCAGCGTTGAAGTTCAGGGGGCTCAGACCCAGTACTTC. Translation: CSVEVQGAQTQYF.

The J gene is TRBJ1-3, the V gene TRBV6-5, with D tentatively TRBD1 (6 bases). This CDR3 spans 15 amino acids. Germline CDR1 and CDR2: MNHEY and SVGAGI. Trimming left V 7 bases short and J 4 bases short, with 17 bases between. CDR3 nucleotide sequence: TGTGCCAGCACCGAGGGCAGGGGAATGGGAAACACCATATATTTT. Translation gives CASTEGRGMGNTIYF.

The chain uses TRBV6-5 and TRBJ1-1; tentatively, D is TRBD1 (5 bases). Per germline, CDR1 MNHEY and CDR2 SVGAGI. V was pared by 7 bases and J by 2 bases, with 11 bases between. The CDR3 runs to 13 residues. DNA for the CDR3: TGTGCCAGCACGGACATACAAAACACTGAAGCTTTCTTT. Its translation is CASTDIQNTEAFF.

As DNA, the CDR3 is TGTGCCTGGAGTCTCGGACAGGGACCTGGCTACACCTTC. Residues: CAWSLGQGPGYTF. This sequence joins TRBV30 and TRBJ1-2; 8 positions agree with TRBD1. The CDR3 contains 13 residues. V was clipped by 2 bases and J by 7 bases; unmatched bases: 6. Germline CDR1 reads GTSNPN; CDR2 reads SVGIG (reference sequence). Using reference TRBV30 and TRBJ1-2 for the parts outside the CDR3, the full variable domain is SQTIHQWPATLVQPVGSPLSLECTVEGTSNPNLYWYRQAAGRGLQLLFYSVGIGQISSEVPQNLSASRPQDRQFILSSKKLLLSDSGFYLCAWSLGQGPGYTFGSGTRLTVV.

This chain's CDR3 is CASSLDSTDTQYF. Here the CDR3 DNA reads TGTGCCAGCAGCTTGGACTCCACAGATACGCAGTATTTT. The V call is TRBV7-7, the J call TRBJ2-3; D is perhaps TRBD2 (5 bases). V lost 3 bases to trimming and J lost 2 bases, with 6 bases between them. Per the germline V gene, CDR1 is SSHAT and CDR2 is FNYEAQ (reference sequence). The CDR3 totals 13 residues.

The chain carries TRBV25-1 and TRBJ2-7; D is perhaps TRBD1 (6 bases). CDR3 length equals 12 residues. Germline CDR1 reads MGHDK; CDR2 reads SYGVNS. V dropped 9 bases and J dropped 2 bases, with 11 bases sitting between them. CDR3: CASRQDPYEQYF. In DNA form, the CDR3 reads TGTGCCAGTCGACAGGATCCCTACGAGCAGTACTTC.

The chain couples TRBV3-1 (or the pseudogene TRBV3-2) to TRBJ2-7; 9 bases map to TRBD2. Germline CDR1 LGHDT, CDR2 YNNKEL (reference sequence). There are 16 residues in the CDR3. J gave up 6 bases and V 0 bases, and 9 bases lay outside the gene matches. The CDR3 DNA is TGTGCCAGCAGCCAAGAGCGCAACAGCGGGGGGCGCGAGCAGTACTTC. It translates to CASSQERNSGGREQYF.

The rearrangement links TRBV11-2 to TRBJ2-2; 9 nucleotides line up with TRBD1. The trim removed 5 bases at V and 4 bases at J, leaving 8 bases unmatched. This CDR3 spans 16 amino acids. Per the germline V gene, CDR1 is SGHAT and CDR2 is FQNNGV. The CDR3 region has the DNA TGTGCCAGCAGCCTCCCGCCGGGACAGGGCACCGGGGAGCTGTTTTTT. It encodes CASSLPPGQGTGELFF.

The chain joins TRBV5-6 to TRBJ1-3, with 9 bases matching TRBD1. The trim removed 1 base at V and 6 bases at J, leaving 2 bases unmatched. The CDR3 is 14 residues long. Per the germline V gene, CDR1 is SGHDT and CDR2 is YYEEEE. CDR3 amino acids: CASSLTGGVNTIYF. The CDR3 bases are TGTGCCAGCAGCTTGACAGGGGGCGTAAACACCATATATTTT.

V gene TRBV4-1 combines with J gene TRBJ2-5; D is ambiguous. The CDR3 extends over 13 amino acids. Trimming left V 1 base short and J 5 bases short, with 8 bases between. Germline CDR1 reads MGHRA; CDR2 reads YSYEKL. The CDR3, as DNA: TGCGCCAGCAGCCAAGTGGTCGGGGAGACCCAGTACTTC. This translates into CASSQVVGETQYF.